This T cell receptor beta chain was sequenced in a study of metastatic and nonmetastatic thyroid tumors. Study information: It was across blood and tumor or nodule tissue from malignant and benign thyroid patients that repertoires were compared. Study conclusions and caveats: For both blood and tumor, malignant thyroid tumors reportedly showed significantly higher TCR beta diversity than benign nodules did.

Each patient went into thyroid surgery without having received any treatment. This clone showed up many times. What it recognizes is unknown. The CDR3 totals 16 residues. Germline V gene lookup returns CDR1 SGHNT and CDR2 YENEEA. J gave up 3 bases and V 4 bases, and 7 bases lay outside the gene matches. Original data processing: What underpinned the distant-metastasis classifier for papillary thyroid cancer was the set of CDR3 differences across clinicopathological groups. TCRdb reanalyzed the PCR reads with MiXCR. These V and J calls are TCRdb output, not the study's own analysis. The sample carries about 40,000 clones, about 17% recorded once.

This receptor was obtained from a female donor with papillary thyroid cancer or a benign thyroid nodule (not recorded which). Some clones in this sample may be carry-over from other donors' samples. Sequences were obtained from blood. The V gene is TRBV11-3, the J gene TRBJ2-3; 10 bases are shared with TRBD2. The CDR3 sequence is CASSSGLAFETDTQYF. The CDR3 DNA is TGTGCCAGCAGCTCGGGACTAGCGTTTGAGACAGATACGCAGTATTTT.